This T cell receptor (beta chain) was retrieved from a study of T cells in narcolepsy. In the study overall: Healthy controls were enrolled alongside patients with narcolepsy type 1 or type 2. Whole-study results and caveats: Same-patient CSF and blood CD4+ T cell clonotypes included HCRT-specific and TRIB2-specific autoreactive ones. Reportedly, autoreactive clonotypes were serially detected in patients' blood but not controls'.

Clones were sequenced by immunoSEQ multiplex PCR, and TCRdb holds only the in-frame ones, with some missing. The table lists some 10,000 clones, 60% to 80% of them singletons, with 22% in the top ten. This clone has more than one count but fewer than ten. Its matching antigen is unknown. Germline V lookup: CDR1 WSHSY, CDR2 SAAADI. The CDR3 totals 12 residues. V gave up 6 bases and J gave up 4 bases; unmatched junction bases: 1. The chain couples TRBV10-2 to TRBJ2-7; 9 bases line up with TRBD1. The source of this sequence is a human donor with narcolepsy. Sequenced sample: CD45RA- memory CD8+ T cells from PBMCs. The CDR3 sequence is CASRDRGYEQYF. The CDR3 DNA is TGCGCCAGCAGGGACAGGGGTTACGAGCAGTACTTC.